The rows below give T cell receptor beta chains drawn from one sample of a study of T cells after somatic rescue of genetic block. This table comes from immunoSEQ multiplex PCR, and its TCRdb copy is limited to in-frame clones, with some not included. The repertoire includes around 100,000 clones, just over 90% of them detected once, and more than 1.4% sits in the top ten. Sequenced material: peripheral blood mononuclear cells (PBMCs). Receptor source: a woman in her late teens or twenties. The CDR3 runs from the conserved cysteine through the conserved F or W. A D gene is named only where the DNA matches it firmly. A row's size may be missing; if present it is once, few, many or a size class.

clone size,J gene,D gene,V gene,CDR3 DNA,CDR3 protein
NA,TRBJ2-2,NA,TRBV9,TGTGCCAGCAGCGGGCCGCAGGGAACGGGCACCGGGGAGCTGTTTTTT,CASSGPQGTGTGELFF
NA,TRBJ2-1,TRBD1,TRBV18,TGTGCCAGCTCCCCGGTGGACAGGGGTTACAATGAGCAGTTCTTC,CASSPVDRGYNEQFF
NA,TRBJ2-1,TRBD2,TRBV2,TGTGCCAGCAGTCCTACTAGCGGGGGGGCGGGAGAGCAGTTCTTC,CASSPTSGGAGEQFF
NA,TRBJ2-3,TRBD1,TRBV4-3,TGCGCCAGCAGCCAGCAGGGACAGGGAATAGATACGCAGTATTTT,CASSQQGQGIDTQYF
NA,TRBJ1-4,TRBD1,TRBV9,TGTGCCAGCAGCGTAGAGGGGGCTGGAGGTGAAAAACTGTTTTTT,CASSVEGAGGEKLFF
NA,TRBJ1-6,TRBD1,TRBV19,TGTGCCAGTAGTACTCAGGGGGTTTCCTATAATTCACCCCTCCACTTT,CASSTQGVSYNSPLHF
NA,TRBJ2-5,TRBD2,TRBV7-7,TGTGCCAGCAGCCCCCGACTAGCCCAAGAGACCCAGTACTTC,CASSPRLAQETQYF
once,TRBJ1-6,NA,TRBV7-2,TGTGCCAGCAGCAGAGTCCATAGAGATAATTCACCCCTCCACTTT,CASSRVHRDNSPLHF
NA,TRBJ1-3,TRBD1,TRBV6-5,TGTGCCAGCAGTCGACAGGGGTCGTCGGGAAACACCATATATTTT,CASSRQGSSGNTIYF
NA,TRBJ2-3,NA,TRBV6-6,TGTGCCAGCAGTTATAGCGGGACAGTTGACACAGATACGCAGTATTTT,CASSYSGTVDTDTQYF
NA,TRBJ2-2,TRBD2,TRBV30,TGTGCCTGGAGTGTAAGGAGGGGACTAGCGGGGCGCGACACCGGGGAGCTGTTTTTT,CAWSVRRGLAGRDTGELFF
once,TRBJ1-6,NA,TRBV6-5,TGTGCCAGCAGTTACGCGGGGGACTATAATTCACCCCTCCACTTT,CASSYAGDYNSPLHF
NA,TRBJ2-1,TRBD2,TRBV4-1,TGCGCCAGCAGCCAAGGACTAGCGGGGTCCTACAATGAGCAGTTCTTC,CASSQGLAGSYNEQFF
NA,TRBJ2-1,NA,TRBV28,TGTGCCACCGGGACCTACAATGAGCAGTTCTTC,CATGTYNEQFF
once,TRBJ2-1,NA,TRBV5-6,TGTGCCAGCAGCTTCCCGACAGGCTCCTACAATGAGCAGTTCTTC,CASSFPTGSYNEQFF
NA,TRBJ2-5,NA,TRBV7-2,TGTGCCAGCAGCAACTCGATTGGTGGAGAGACCCAGTACTTC,CASSNSIGGETQYF
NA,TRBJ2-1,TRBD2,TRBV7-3,TGTGCCAGCAGCTTAACGGCGAGTAGCGGGGGTCACAATGAGCAGTTCTTC,CASSLTASSGGHNEQFF
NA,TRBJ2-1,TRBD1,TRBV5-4,TGTGCCAGCAGCGGCGACAGGGGTCCCTACAATGAGCAGTTCTTC,CASSGDRGPYNEQFF
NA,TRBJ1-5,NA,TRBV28,TGTGCCAGCAGTTTACCCTGGTCCAGGGTCAATCAGCCCCAGCATTTT,CASSLPWSRVNQPQHF
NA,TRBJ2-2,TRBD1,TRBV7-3,TGTGCCAGCAGCCCTAACCCGGGACAGAGAATGGGGGAGCTGTTTTTT,CASSPNPGQRMGELFF
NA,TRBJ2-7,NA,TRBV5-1,TGCGCCAGCAGCTTGGCCGGGGGTTCCTACGAGCAGTACTTC,CASSLAGGSYEQYF
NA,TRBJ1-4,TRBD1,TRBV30,TGTGCCTGTGCGAAGGGGGCCTATGAAAAACTGTTTTTT,CACAKGAYEKLFF
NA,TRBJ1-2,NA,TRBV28,TGTGCCAGCAGCGAGAGACAGGTTGGCTACACCTTC,CASSERQVGYTF
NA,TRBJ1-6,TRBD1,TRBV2,TGTGCCAGCAGGAGCAGGGGGACCATCCGTAATTCACCCCTCCACTTT,CASRSRGTIRNSPLHF
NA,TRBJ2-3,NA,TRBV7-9,TGTGCCAGCAGCTTAGCGAGGGGAGATACGCAGTATTTT,CASSLARGDTQYF
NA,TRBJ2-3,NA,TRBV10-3,TGTGCCTCCAGGGGTTCAGCGGGGCTAGGGGGCGAAGATACGCAGTATTTT,CASRGSAGLGGEDTQYF
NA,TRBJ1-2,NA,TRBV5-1,TGCGCCAGCAGCGGTGGACAGAACTATGGCTACACCTTC,CASSGGQNYGYTF
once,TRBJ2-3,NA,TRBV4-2,TGTGCCAGCAGCCCGACTAGTACAGGAGATACGCAGTATTTT,CASSPTSTGDTQYF
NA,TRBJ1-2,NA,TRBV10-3,TGTGCCATCAGTGATCCAACTCCGAGCTATGGCTACACCTTC,CAISDPTPSYGYTF
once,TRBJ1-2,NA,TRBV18,TGTGCCAGCTCATCAGGGTCTATTGGCTACACCTTC,CASSSGSIGYTF
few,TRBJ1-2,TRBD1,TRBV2,TGTGCCACCGGGACAGACTATGGCTACACCTTC,CATGTDYGYTF
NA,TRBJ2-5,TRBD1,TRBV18,TGTGCCAGCTCACCGGGACAGGGCGCAGAGACCCAGTACTTC,CASSPGQGAETQYF
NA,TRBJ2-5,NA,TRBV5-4,TGTGCCAGCAGCTTGTCCGGGACTTTCCAAGAGACCCAGTACTTC,CASSLSGTFQETQYF
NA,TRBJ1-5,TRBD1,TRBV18,TGTGCCAGCTCAATAGGACAGGGGCTGGGGCAGCCCCAGCATTTT,CASSIGQGLGQPQHF
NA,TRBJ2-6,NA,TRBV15,TGTGCCACCAGCAGAGAGTGGGGACTTATTTCTGGGGCCAACGTCCTGACTTTC,CATSREWGLISGANVLTF
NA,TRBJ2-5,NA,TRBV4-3,TGCGCCAGCAGCCGTCCCAAGGGTGAGACCCAGTACTTC,CASSRPKGETQYF
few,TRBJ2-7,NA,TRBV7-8,TGTGCCAGCAGCTTCTCCCAGGGGCCCTCCTACGAGCAGTACTTC,CASSFSQGPSYEQYF
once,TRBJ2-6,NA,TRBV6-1,TGTGCCAGCAGGGGAGGCTCTCTGGTGACCAACGTCCTGACTTTC,CASRGGSLVTNVLTF
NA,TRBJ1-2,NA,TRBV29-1,TGCAGCGTTGTTTGGGGTGGAGGCTACACCTTC,CSVVWGGGYTF
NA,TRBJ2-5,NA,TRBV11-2,TGTGCCAGCTTGAGGCGCTCGCAAGAGACCCAGTACTTC,CASLRRSQETQYF